The 10 T cell receptor beta chains in this list originate from one sample, sequenced in a study of T cell changes during pregnancy in multiple sclerosis. The table came from immunoSEQ multiplex PCR; TCRdb's copy has only in-frame clones and leaves some out. The sample shows 65,000 to 80,000 clones, about nine tenths of them seen only once. Source: peripheral blood, taken in the third trimester of pregnancy. Receptors originate from a female donor with multiple sclerosis, enrolled in a pregnancy study.

This rearrangement joins TRBV12-5 to TRBJ1-5, with D unclear. The V gene lost 0 bases and the J gene lost 0 bases, with 9 bases spanning the gap. This CDR3 spans 16 amino acids. CDR1 is LGHNT and CDR2 is FRNRAP in the germline V gene. CDR3 sequence: CASGLVLGNSNQPQHF. Written as DNA, the CDR3 is TGTGCTAGTGGTTTGGTACTAGGGAATAGCAATCAGCCCCAGCATTTT.

This clone was detected a few times. The chain joins TRBV30 to TRBJ1-1; D is undetermined. This CDR3 comprises 15 residues. Per the germline V gene, CDR1 is GTSNPN and CDR2 is SVGIG (reference sequence). Trimming took 3 bases from V and 6 from J, leaving 20 bases between them. The CDR3 protein is CAWRAAGSSVAEAFF. DNA for the CDR3: TGTGCCTGGAGAGCCGCGGGGTCCAGCGTTGCTGAAGCTTTCTTT.

The rearrangement joins TRBV5-8 to TRBJ1-6, with 8 nucleotides matching TRBD1. The CDR3 sequence is 17 residues long. Trimming removed 3 bases from V and 9 bases from J; junction bases left unmatched: 14. CDR1 is SGHTS and CDR2 is YDEGEE in the germline V gene. This chain's CDR3 is CASSSTQDRATSSPLHF. In nucleotides, the CDR3 is TGTGCCAGCAGCTCGACCCAGGACAGGGCAACTTCTTCACCCCTCCACTTT.

The V and J genes are TRBV7-8 and TRBJ2-2; D unresolved. V was clipped by 6 bases and J by 4 bases, with 18 bases between them. From germline, CDR1 is SGHVS and CDR2 FQNEAQ. This CDR3 has 16 amino acids. CDR3 bases: TGTGCCAGCAGTCGGAGATCGGAGCTCCTCACCGGGGAGCTGTTTTTT. Its translation: CASSRRSELLTGELFF.

This sequence joins TRBV7-2 and TRBJ1-1; D call uncertain. Germline CDR1 reads SGHTA; CDR2 reads FQGNSA. The CDR3 is 15 amino acids. Trimming removed 3 bases at V and 0 bases at J, with 11 bases between. The CDR3 sequence: CASSFSENMNTEAFF. DNA of the CDR3: TGTGCCAGCAGCTTTTCCGAAAACATGAACACTGAAGCTTTCTTT.

The V and J genes are TRBV7-9 and TRBJ1-5; D is perhaps TRBD1 (6 bases). This CDR3 region has 14 residues. V was clipped by 3 bases and J by 4 bases, with 10 bases between them. Germline V lookup: CDR1 SEHNR, CDR2 FQNEAQ (reference sequence). The CDR3 DNA sequence: TGTGCCAGCAGCTTTAGCGGGACAAATCAGCCCCAGCATTTT. Translation: CASSFSGTNQPQHF.

The chain couples TRBV30 to TRBJ1-3, with D perhaps TRBD1 (5 bases). V lost 3 bases and J 2 bases, leaving 8 bases between the germline ends. This CDR3 comprises 13 residues. Germline CDR1 and CDR2: GTSNPN and SVGIG (reference sequence). CDR3 in amino acids: CAWSAGTGNTIYF. The CDR3 region has the DNA TGTGCCTGGAGCGCAGGGACTGGAAACACCATATATTTT. The entire variable domain, with the rest obtained from reference TRBV30 and TRBJ1-3, is as follows: SQTIHQWPATLVQPVGSPLSLECTVEGTSNPNLYWYRQAAGRGLQLLFYSVGIGQISSEVPQNLSASRPQDRQFILSSKKLLLSDSGFYLCAWSAGTGNTIYFGEGSWLTVV.

The chain recombines TRBV21-1 with TRBJ1-5; the listed D gene, TRBD1, was not tested against the DNA. TRBV21-1 is a pseudogene locus. The CDR3 loop spans 17 amino acids. In DNA, the CDR3 is TGTGCCAGCAGCGACGGGACACTGGCATATAGCAATCAGCCCCAGCATTTT. Translation gives CASSDGTLAYSNQPQHF.

This chain joins TRBV7-3 and TRBJ2-1; D might be TRBD2 (6 bases). This CDR3 region has 15 residues. Per germline, CDR1 SGHTA and CDR2 FQGTGA. The V and J ends lost 2 bases and 6 bases respectively, with 14 bases between them. The CDR3 is CASSLGGTPGNEQFF. The DNA of the CDR3 is TGTGCCAGCAGCTTAGGCGGGACCCCCGGCAATGAGCAGTTCTTC.

The chain is built from TRBV2 and TRBJ1-1; 10 bases map to TRBD1. V shed 6 bases and J 7 bases; nucleotides not matched to a gene: 5. Per germline, CDR1 SNHLY and CDR2 FYNNEI. The CDR3 runs 13 residues. The CDR3 region is CASSSGQGVEAFF. The DNA of the CDR3 is TGTGCCAGCAGCTCTGGACAGGGGGTTGAAGCTTTCTTT.